The table lists the clone carrying this T cell receptor (beta chain) with a few counts. These data originate in a study of human T cells and chemical hapten exposure. As to time point: patch test 2, 6 weeks after DPC sensitization. Specified treatment: therapeutic diphenylcyclopropenone sensitization with weekly scalp DPC. The CDR3 loop spans 13 amino acids. The ends were cut back, 8 bases at V and 4 bases at J, with 12 bases in the middle. A single record per CDR3 protein comes from TCRdb applying MiXCR to the RACE reads. This table has approximately 120,000 distinct CDR3 sequences, roughly 9% appearing once.

This clonotype originated in a woman aged 40 to 55 with alopecia areata. Some clones in this sample may be carry-over from other donors' samples. The specimen was whole blood, collected in connection with sensitization to the hapten diphenylcyclopropenone (DPC). The chain couples TRBV12-3 or TRBV12-4 to TRBJ2-1; D perhaps matches TRBD1 (6 bases). Here the CDR3 DNA reads TGTGCCAGCGGCAGGACAGTGTACAATGAGCAGTTCTTC. It is translated as CASGRTVYNEQFF.